This is a list of T cell receptor beta chains from one sample in a study of shared clonotypes between healthy human individuals. Produced via immunoSEQ multiplex PCR; TCRdb's table is partial and in-frame only. The repertoire holds 150,000 to 200,000 clones, with 90% to 95% as singletons. The source material was naive CD4+ T cells sorted from blood. The receptor source for this set is a woman aged 25 to 45 in good health. CDR3s include the opening cysteine and the closing phenylalanine or tryptophan. The D gene is left open where the match is weak. The size field is filled for only some rows; it gives once, few, many or a size class.

v_gene,j_gene,d_gene,abundance,CDR3aa
TRBV19,TRBJ2-1,TRBD1,.,CASSQRTGTGAYNEQFF
TRBV27,TRBJ2-1,TRBD1,.,CASTVTRTGGYEQFF
TRBV10-1,TRBJ2-7,.,few,CASSGQAPYEQYF
TRBV28,TRBJ1-2,TRBD1,.,CATREWTGTYGYTF
TRBV7-9,TRBJ2-7,TRBD1,.,CASSPSGTGPYEQYF
TRBV2,TRBJ1-2,TRBD1,.,CASRRDRGPINYGYTF
TRBV5-6,TRBJ1-4,.,.,CASSLGAGLREKLFF
TRBV6-6,TRBJ2-3,.,.,CASSSTDTQYF
TRBV5-1,TRBJ2-6,TRBD1,.,CASSPSGTVAKSGANVLTF
TRBV30,TRBJ2-1,TRBD2,.,CAWSVRSGRAGEQFF
TRBV28,TRBJ1-6,.,.,CASKAYPRRVINSPLHF
TRBV10-2,TRBJ2-3,.,.,CASRMEGGTDTQYF
TRBV28,TRBJ1-6,.,.,CASSLKGRQLHF
TRBV28,TRBJ1-5,.,few,CASSPYGVGQPQHF
TRBV28,TRBJ2-7,TRBD1,.,CASSFMGQISYEQYF
TRBV10-3,TRBJ2-4,TRBD1,.,CAIRPGQGDIQYF
TRBV13,TRBJ1-1,TRBD1,.,CASSSHRGRGTEAFF
TRBV6-5,TRBJ1-5,TRBD1,.,CASSSLDRGGNQPQHF
TRBV6-5,TRBJ1-5,.,.,CASSTRLHSNQPQHF
TRBV29-1,TRBJ1-4,.,.,CSVAQLRAANEKLFF
TRBV7-2,TRBJ2-7,.,.,CASSLNGGRRAYEQYF
TRBV27,TRBJ1-1,.,.,CASSLSIRGGAFF
TRBV5-8,TRBJ1-1,.,.,CASSFTEGRVAEAFF
TRBV5-4,TRBJ1-1,.,.,CASSYPGQRSLNTEAFF
TRBV23-1,TRBJ2-7,TRBD2,.,CASSPKTSGSSYEQYF
TRBV19,TRBJ2-7,.,.,CASRDTGPGSYEQYF
TRBV6-1,TRBJ2-7,TRBD2,.,CASSEATGGPYEQYF
TRBV28,TRBJ1-4,.,.,CASSPGTFLSTNEKLFF
TRBV15,TRBJ2-5,TRBD2,.,CATSRNSGTRHETQYF
TRBV18,TRBJ2-5,.,.,CASSPYTGPQETQYF
TRBV9,TRBJ2-3,.,.,CASSVTSNTDTQYF
TRBV25-1,.,.,.,CASRAMGENEQYF
TRBV5-4,TRBJ1-3,TRBD1,.,CASSLQGSGNTIYF
TRBV13,TRBJ2-7,TRBD1,once,CASSPRDRYYEQYF
TRBV7-9,TRBJ2-1,TRBD1,.,CASSPRGTGMYNEQFF
TRBV28,TRBJ2-2,.,.,CASSQDEGGKTGELFF
TRBV15,TRBJ2-2,.,.,CATRRTRDTGELFF
TRBV7-9,TRBJ2-7,.,.,CASSDPGQVYEQYF
TRBV21-1,TRBJ2-3,.,.,CASSKDVRPLRDTDTQYF
TRBV27,.,.,.,CASGPGPSYEQYF
TRBV29-1,TRBJ1-5,.,.,CSVGGRDQPQHF
TRBV6-1,TRBJ2-1,.,.,CALRGNNEQFF
TRBV5-1,TRBJ2-1,.,.,CASRSSSVTYNEQFF
TRBV4-1,TRBJ1-4,.,.,CASSPGSRRGELFF
TRBV6-5,TRBJ1-2,.,.,CASSYAIAGGGGYTF
TRBV5-1,TRBJ1-3,TRBD1,.,CASSLARDRGRNTIYF